This TCR beta chain was obtained from a study of blood T cell repertoires in COVID-19. Sequencing was performed with immunoSEQ multiplex PCR; in TCRdb, only in-frame clones are kept and a portion is missing. Of 280,000 or so clones in the sample, 85% are singletons; the top ten hold less than 15%. This CDR3 is 13 amino acids long. Looked up from germline, CDR1 is MRHNA and CDR2 is SNTAGT. Deletions cut 6 bases from V and 3 bases from J, with 11 bases between. V usage is TRBV6-4 and J usage is TRBJ2-5, with D possibly matching TRBD2 (6 bases). This TCR was sampled from a human donor in a cohort sampled during active COVID-19. Specimen: peripheral blood. The CDR3 spells CASSREVEETQYF. As DNA, the CDR3 is TGTGCCAGCAGCAGGGAGGTGGAAGAGACCCAGTACTTC.